These 21 T cell receptor beta chains were all obtained from the same sample, sequenced in a study of human T cells and chemical hapten exposure. Via MiXCR, TCRdb re-called the RACE reads, giving one row per CDR3 protein. This sample yields over 45,000 distinct CDR3 sequences, of which 9.3% are seen a single time; about 14% belongs to the top ten. The time point: patch test 1, 2 weeks after DPC sensitization. Described treatment: therapeutic diphenylcyclopropenone sensitization with weekly scalp DPC. The specimen comprised whole blood, sampled in connection with sensitization to the hapten diphenylcyclopropenone (DPC). Receptors originate from a woman aged 40 to 50 with alopecia areata. Some clones in this sample may be carry-over from other donors' samples.

With regard to this clonotype: The junction does not match germline at one end; this may be a read error. CDR3 loop: CASSSPLGKQGGSERFF. DNA of the CDR3: TGTGCCAGCAGCTCACCTCTCGGGAAGCAAGGGGGCAGTGAGCGGTTCTTC. The rearrangement joins TRBV6-5 to TRBJ2-1; 7 bases match TRBD1. Germline lookup yields CDR1 MNHEY and CDR2 SVGAGI. The CDR3 totals 17 residues.

At least ten counts were recorded for this clonotype. The rearrangement joins TRBV6-6 to TRBJ2-1, with a tentative D call TRBD1 (6 bases). Trimming took off 1 base at V and 8 bases at J, with 18 bases between the two ends. This CDR3 is built from 16 residues. CDR1 MNHNY and CDR2 SVGAGI come from the germline V gene (reference sequence). CDR3 residues: CASSYYQRPSGDEQFF. The CDR3 DNA reads TGTGCCAGCAGTTACTACCAGAGGCCCTCAGGGGATGAGCAGTTCTTC.

This clonotype appeared many times. The V gene is TRBV7-6, the J gene TRBJ2-7; 10 bases are a match to TRBD2. V dropped 4 bases and J dropped 4; count of bases not matched to a gene: 7. CDR3 length equals 15 residues. The germline CDR1 and CDR2 sequences are SGHVS and FNYEAQ. CDR3 amino acids: CASSSSGGARYEQYF. The CDR3 nucleotides are TGTGCCAGCAGCTCGAGCGGGGGGGCTAGGTACGAGCAGTACTTC.

This clonotype was recorded a few times. V is TRBV30 and J is TRBJ2-3; D not certain. V lost 2 bases, J lost 2 bases, and 8 bases lay in between. Germline CDR1 reads GTSNPN; CDR2 reads SVGIG (reference sequence). This CDR3 has 13 residues. The CDR3 here is CAWSLVTTDTQYF. In DNA, the CDR3 is TGTGCCTGGAGTCTAGTGACCACAGATACGCAGTATTTT.

This clonotype has more than one count but fewer than ten. This chain uses TRBV11-3 with TRBJ2-7; D could derive from TRBD1 or TRBD2 (6 bases each). Germline-derived CDR1 and CDR2 are SGHNT and YENEEA. V shed 5 bases and J shed 5 bases, with 13 bases lying between them. The length of the CDR3 is 13 residues. The CDR3, as DNA: TGTGCCAGCAGCGGGGGGCCGCGTCACGAGCAGTACTTC. The encoded protein is CASSGGPRHEQYF.

Ten or more counts support this clonotype. This chain links TRBV5-4 with TRBJ2-3; TRBD1 matches at 8 bases. This CDR3 is 15 amino acids long. Germline assignment: CDR1 SGHNT and CDR2 YYREEE (reference sequence). J was trimmed by 1 base and V by 2 bases; bases with no gene match: 3. The CDR3 reads CASSFAGGGTDTQYF. In DNA form, the CDR3 reads TGTGCCAGCAGCTTTGCAGGGGGCGGCACAGATACGCAGTATTTT.

This clonotype was recorded at least ten times. The chain uses TRBV20-1 and TRBJ1-6; tentatively, D is TRBD1 (5 bases). Germline CDR1 is DFQATT and CDR2 is SNEGSKA (reference sequence). The CDR3 is made up of 16 amino acids. Trimming removed 0 bases at V and 2 bases at J, with 11 bases between. The CDR3 DNA reads TGCAGTGCTAGAGATGCCAGGGAGACCTATAATTCACCCCTCCACTTT. Its protein is CSARDARETYNSPLHF.

This chain connects TRBV20-1 to TRBJ1-5; no reliable D call. This CDR3 is 15 amino acids long. The germline V gene encodes CDR1 DFQATT and CDR2 SNEGSKA (reference sequence). The germline V and J ends were trimmed by 0 bases and 1 base, with 10 bases remaining between them. This CDR3 reads CSARDGPESNQPQHF. Written as DNA, the CDR3 is TGCAGTGCTAGAGATGGTCCGGAAAGCAATCAGCCCCAGCATTTT.

The sample holds one count of this clonotype. V gene TRBV2 combines with J gene TRBJ1-4, with D perhaps TRBD1 (5 bases). Looked up from germline, CDR1 is SNHLY and CDR2 is FYNNEI. Trimming cost V 4 bases and J 10 bases, with 16 bases left between them. The CDR3 length is 14 residues. This CDR3 reads CASSGVSTVGKLFF. In nucleotides, the CDR3 is TGTGCCAGCAGTGGAGTCTCGACAGTCGGAAAACTGTTTTTT.

The table lists this clonotype with many counts. The V and J genes are TRBV3-1 and TRBJ2-1; no firm D call. Germline V lookup: CDR1 LGHDT, CDR2 YNNKEL (reference sequence). With 1 base removed from V and 0 bases from J, the gap between germline ends came to 13 bases. The CDR3 extends over 17 amino acids. The CDR3 DNA reads as TGTGCCAGCAGCCAAGTGATGGGCAGGAGCTCCTACAATGAGCAGTTCTTC. This sequence encodes CASSQVMGRSSYNEQFF.

The V gene is TRBV30, the J gene TRBJ1-1, with 9 nucleotides matching TRBD1. Germline loops: CDR1 GTSNPN, CDR2 SVGIG (reference sequence). V dropped 3 bases and J dropped 8; count of bases not matched to a gene: 13. This CDR3 comprises 15 residues. The DNA of the CDR3 is TGTGCCTGGAGCGTCCGGGGACAGGGAAAGAGGGAAGCTTTCTTT. Protein sequence: CAWSVRGQGKREAFF.

This sequence joins TRBV18 and TRBJ2-3; D is possibly TRBD2 (7 bases). Trimming stripped 4 bases from V and 1 base from J, with 12 bases between. The germline V gene encodes CDR1 KGHSH and CDR2 LQKENI. The CDR3 spans 15 residues. DNA of the CDR3: TGTGCCAGCTCACGGCGGGGGCCTGGCACAGATACGCAGTATTTT. Translation gives CASSRRGPGTDTQYF.

The sample holds a few counts of this clonotype. V and J are TRBV18 and TRBJ1-2; 8 nucleotides align to TRBD1. With V trimmed by 4 bases and J by 4 bases, 11 bases remained unmatched. Per germline, CDR1 KGHSH and CDR2 LQKENI. The CDR3 runs to 16 residues. This CDR3 is CASSRQGQGSLYGYTF. The CDR3 DNA sequence: TGTGCCAGCTCACGCCAAGGACAGGGAAGTCTCTATGGCTACACCTTC.

This clonotype was observed a few times. The rearrangement uses TRBV5-4 and TRBJ2-7; D is ambiguous. The CDR3 sequence is 12 residues long. Trimming removed 2 bases at V and 1 base at J, with 4 bases between. Germline CDR1 reads SGHNT; CDR2 reads YYREEE (reference sequence). The CDR3 protein is CASSFGSYEQYF. CDR3 nucleotide sequence: TGTGCCAGCAGCTTCGGGTCCTACGAGCAGTACTTC.

This clonotype was counted only a few times. The rearrangement links TRBV6-5 to TRBJ1-2; TRBD1 matches 8 bases. Germline assignment: CDR1 MNHEY and CDR2 SVGAGI. The CDR3 is 15 amino acids. J was trimmed by 3 bases and V by 6 bases; bases with no gene match: 9. The CDR3 DNA sequence: TGTGCCAGCAGACAAGTTGGGACAGGATACTATGGCTACACCTTC. The encoded protein is CASRQVGTGYYGYTF.

In its sample, this clonotype was seen many times. This chain connects TRBV6-5 to TRBJ2-7; TRBD1 matches 7 bases. This CDR3 is 14 amino acids long. The V gene end was trimmed by 4 bases and the J gene end by 0 bases; junction bases not matched to a gene: 3. Germline CDR1 and CDR2: MNHEY and SVGAGI. The DNA of the CDR3 is TGTGCCAGCAGTTCCGGGACAGACTCCTACGAGCAGTACTTC. Translating gives CASSSGTDSYEQYF.

This clonotype has at least ten counts. The chain carries TRBV5-4 and TRBJ2-3; the D is unclear. Trimming shortened V by 4 bases and J by 2 bases, and 20 bases separated the two germline ends. This CDR3 region has 17 residues. Germline V CDR1 and CDR2: SGHNT, YYREEE (reference sequence). The CDR3 protein is CASSLLPYAEITDTQYF. The CDR3 DNA follows: TGTGCCAGCAGCCTCTTGCCCTATGCGGAGATCACAGATACGCAGTATTTT.

This clonotype was seen many times. The rearrangement joins TRBV18 to TRBJ2-1, with 7 bases matching TRBD2. J was trimmed by 4 bases and V by 5 bases; bases with no gene match: 8. The CDR3 has 15 residues. Germline lookup yields CDR1 KGHSH and CDR2 LQKENI. CDR3 in amino acids: CASSGVAGIYNEQFF. DNA for the CDR3: TGTGCCAGCTCAGGAGTAGCGGGCATTTACAATGAGCAGTTCTTC.

At least ten counts were recorded for this clonotype. CDR3 sequence reads: CASSLEAGTAGYNEQFF. The DNA for the CDR3 is TGCGCCAGCAGCTTGGAGGCCGGGACTGCGGGCTACAATGAGCAGTTCTTC. The gene calls are TRBV5-1 and TRBJ2-1; the D gene is possibly TRBD2 (6 bases). This CDR3 has 17 amino acids. V was trimmed by 0 bases and J by 3 bases, leaving 16 bases between them. Germline CDR1 and CDR2: SGHRS and YFSETQ.

At least ten counts were recorded for this clonotype. The chain is built from TRBV4-3 and TRBJ2-3; 14 nucleotides line up with TRBD2. V trimming: 1 base; J trimming: 4 bases; junction bases outside the gene matches: 4. This CDR3 contains 17 residues. Germline V gene data show CDR1 as LGHNA and CDR2 as YSLEER. The CDR3 spells CASSQVGTSGGADTQYF. The CDR3 nucleotides are TGCGCCAGCAGCCAAGTAGGGACTAGCGGGGGCGCAGATACGCAGTATTTT.

This clonotype was found many times. The chain links TRBV7-9 to TRBJ2-3; 7 bases map to TRBD1. CDR1 and CDR2 from the germline V gene are SEHNR and FQNEAQ (reference sequence). Losses at the gene ends were 5 bases for V and 2 bases for J; bases not matched to a gene: 7. The CDR3 loop spans 15 amino acids. The DNA for the CDR3 is TGTGCCAGCAGCGGAACCGGGACAGACACAGATACGCAGTATTTT. This gives the protein CASSGTGTDTDTQYF.